Described below is a single T cell receptor beta chain sequence and its context. Its antigen remains unidentified. Germline-derived CDR1 and CDR2 are SGHDN and FVKESK. The CDR3 spans 16 residues. V was cut by 3 bases and J by 0 bases, with 12 bases left in between. The data stem from a study of cytomegalovirus exposure and HLA in healthy donors. Study results and limitations: Reportedly, cytomegalovirus status was diagnosed with high sensitivity and specificity.

A multiplex PCR was run with 60 Vbeta primers and 13 Jbeta primers. Some clones are missing from TCRdb's copy, which holds only in-frame ones; the method was immunoSEQ multiplex PCR. This sample yields about 120,000 clones, of which 74% are seen a single time; approximately 2.2% belongs to the top ten. This donor had no CMV serostatus on record. The TCR originated in a human donor in good health. The chain links TRBV14 to TRBJ2-1, with D maybe TRBD2 (5 bases). Input material: PBMCs. The CDR3 here is CASSQFSGSSYNEQFF. The CDR3 DNA follows: TGTGCCAGCAGCCAGTTTTCGGGGAGCTCCTACAATGAGCAGTTCTTC. The full variable domain, in which reference TRBV14 and TRBJ2-1 provide the parts outside the CDR3, is EAGVTQFPSHSVIEKGQTVTLRCDPISGHDNLYWYRRVMGKEIKFLLHFVKESKQDESGMPNNRFLAERTGGTYSTLKVQPAELEDSGVYFCASSQFSGSSYNEQFFGPGTRLTVL.